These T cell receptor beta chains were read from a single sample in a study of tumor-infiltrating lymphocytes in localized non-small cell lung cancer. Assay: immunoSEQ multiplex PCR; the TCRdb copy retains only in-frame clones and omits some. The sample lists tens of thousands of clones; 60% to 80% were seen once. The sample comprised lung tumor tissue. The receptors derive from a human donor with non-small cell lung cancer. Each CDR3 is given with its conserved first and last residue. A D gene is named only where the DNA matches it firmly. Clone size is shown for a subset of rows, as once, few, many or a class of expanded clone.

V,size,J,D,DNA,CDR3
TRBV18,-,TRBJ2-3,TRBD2,TGTGCCAGCTCACCAGGGCTAGCGGGGGATACGCAGTATTTT,CASSPGLAGDTQYF
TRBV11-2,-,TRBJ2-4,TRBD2,TGTGCCAGCAGCTGGGGGGGGAAAGGGTTACATACATTTCAGTACTTC,CASSWGGKGLHTFQYF
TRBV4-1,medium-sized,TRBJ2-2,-,TGCGCCAGCAGCCAAGATAATCGACGGGCGAACACCGGGGAGCTGTTTTTT,CASSQDNRRANTGELFF
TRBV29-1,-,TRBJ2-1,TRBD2,TGCAGCGTCGCCCGCGAGGGACTAGTGTCGTTCTTC,CSVAREGLVSFF
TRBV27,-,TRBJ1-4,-,TGTGCCAGCAGTTTCGCGGACGGGGAAAAACTGTTTTTT,CASSFADGEKLFF
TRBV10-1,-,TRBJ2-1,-,TGCGCCAGCAGTGAATACCGGGACTTCTCCTACAATGAGCAGTTCTTC,CASSEYRDFSYNEQFF
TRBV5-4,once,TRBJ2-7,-,TGTGCCAGCAGCAAAGACAGGTTCTCCTACGAGCAGTACTTC,CASSKDRFSYEQYF
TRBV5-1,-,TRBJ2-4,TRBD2,TGCGCCAGCAGCCAAGGAGCGGGGTCTCGCAACATTCAGTACTTC,CASSQGAGSRNIQYF
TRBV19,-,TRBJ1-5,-,TGTGCCAGTAGTATTGGTAGGGATCAGCCCCAGCATTTT,CASSIGRDQPQHF
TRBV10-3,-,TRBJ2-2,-,TGTGCCATCAGTCTTGTGCGGGACTTCACCGGGGAGCTGTTTTTT,CAISLVRDFTGELFF
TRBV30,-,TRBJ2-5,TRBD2,TGTGCCTGCTTACTAGCGGCCCAAGAGACCCAGTACTTC,CACLLAAQETQYF
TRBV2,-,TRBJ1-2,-,TGTGCCAGCAGTGAAGGCAATTCCATATATGGCTACACCTTC,CASSEGNSIYGYTF
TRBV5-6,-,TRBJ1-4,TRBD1,TGTGCCAGCAGCTTGGTGGGACAGGGGAGTGAAAAACTGTTTTTT,CASSLVGQGSEKLFF
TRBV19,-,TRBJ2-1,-,TGTGCCAGTAGTATAATGTGGGGCCCCAATGAGCAGTTCTTC,CASSIMWGPNEQFF
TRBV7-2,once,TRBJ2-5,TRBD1,TGTGCCAGCAGCCCGGGACAGGGGAAAGAGACCCAGTACTTC,CASSPGQGKETQYF
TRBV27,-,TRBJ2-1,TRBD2,TGTGCCAGCAGTTTACTCCGGACTAGCGGGAGTACCTACAATGAGCAGTTCTTC,CASSLLRTSGSTYNEQFF
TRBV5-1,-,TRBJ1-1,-,TGCGCCAGCAGCTTGACGGGGACTGAAGCTTTCTTT,CASSLTGTEAFF
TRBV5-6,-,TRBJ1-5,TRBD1,TGTGCCAGCAGCTTGGGGGCAGGGGGTCATCAGCCCCAGCATTTT,CASSLGAGGHQPQHF
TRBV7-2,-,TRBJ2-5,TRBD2,TGTGCCAGCAGCTTAGGGGGAGCGGGAGGGAGGGAGACCCAGTACTTC,CASSLGGAGGRETQYF
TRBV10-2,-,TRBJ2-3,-,TGCGCCAGCAATGTAAGGGGGAGGGGGGATACGCAGTATTTT,CASNVRGRGDTQYF
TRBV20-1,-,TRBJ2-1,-,TGCAGTGCGGAGGCCGCTGAGCAGTTCTTC,CSAEAAEQFF
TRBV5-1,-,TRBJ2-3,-,TGCGCCAGCAGCTTGGCCTTCGGGAGCGCAGATACGCAGTATTTT,CASSLAFGSADTQYF
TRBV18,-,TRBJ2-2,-,TGTGCCAGCTCCCGTACCGGGGAGCTGTTTTTT,CASSRTGELFF
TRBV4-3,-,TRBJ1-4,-,TGCGCCAGCAGCCAAGCTCCAGGGCGTAATGAAAAACTGTTTTTT,CASSQAPGRNEKLFF
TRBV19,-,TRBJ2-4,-,TGTGCCAGTAGTATCAGCCTCGGGGGCCAAAACATTCAGTACTTC,CASSISLGGQNIQYF
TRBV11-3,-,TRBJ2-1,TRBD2,TGTGCCAGCGGTGCGGGAGGGTCAGAGAATGAGCAGTTCTTC,CASGAGGSENEQFF
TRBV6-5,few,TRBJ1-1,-,TGTGCCAGCAGTTCAACAGTCAACACTGAAGCTTTCTTT,CASSSTVNTEAFF
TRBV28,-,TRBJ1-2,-,TGTGCCAGCAGTTTATCGGGATGGGGCTACACCTTC,CASSLSGWGYTF
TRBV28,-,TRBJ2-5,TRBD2,TGTGCCAGCAGGGGTAGCGGGAGTCGGGGAGAGACCCAGTACTTC,CASRGSGSRGETQYF
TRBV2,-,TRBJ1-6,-,TGTGCCAGCAGGGGCAGGGGACTGTATTCACCCCTCCACTTT,CASRGRGLYSPLHF
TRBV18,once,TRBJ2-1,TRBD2,TGTGCCAGCTCATTGGGGGGGGACCGAAAAGAGCAGTTCTTC,CASSLGGDRKEQFF
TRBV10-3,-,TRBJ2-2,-,TGTGCCATCAGAACAGGGGGGGGTGACACCGGGGAGCTGTTTTTT,CAIRTGGGDTGELFF
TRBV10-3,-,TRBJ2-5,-,TGTGCCATCAGTGAGGGAAGAGGGCCACAGACCCAGTACTTC,CAISEGRGPQTQYF
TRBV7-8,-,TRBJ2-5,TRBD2,TGTGCCAGCAGCCCAGATAGCGGGAGCGGGGAGACCCAGTACTTC,CASSPDSGSGETQYF
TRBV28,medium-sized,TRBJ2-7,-,TGTGCCAGCAGTTTACTTAAGGACGAGCAGTACTTC,CASSLLKDEQYF
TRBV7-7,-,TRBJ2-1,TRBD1,TGTGCTAGCAGCCTACGACAGGGGGCCATAAATGAGCAGTTCTTC,CASSLRQGAINEQFF
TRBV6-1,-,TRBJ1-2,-,TGTGCCAGCAGTGATTCCTTTAACTATGGCTACACCTTC,CASSDSFNYGYTF
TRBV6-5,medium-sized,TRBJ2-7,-,TGTGCCAGCAGTTACCAGGACAGCTACGAGCAGTACTTC,CASSYQDSYEQYF
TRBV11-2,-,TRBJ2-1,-,TGTGCCAGCAGCTTGTCCTACAATGAGCAGTTCTTC,CASSLSYNEQFF
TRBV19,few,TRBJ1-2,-,TGTGCCAGTAGTATTGCGGTCAGGGTGAACTATGGCTACACCTTC,CASSIAVRVNYGYTF
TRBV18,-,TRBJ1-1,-,TGTGCCAGCTCACCAGCAGGGGACACTGAAGCTTTCTTT,CASSPAGDTEAFF
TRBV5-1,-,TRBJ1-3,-,TGCGCCAGCAGCTCCGGACGGGCGGGGACTGGAAACACCATATATTTT,CASSSGRAGTGNTIYF